The rows below give T cell receptor beta chains drawn from one sample of a study of yellow fever vaccine responses in identical twins. TCRdb reprocessed the RT-PCR reads with MiXCR, giving one entry per CDR3 protein. The sample has about 20,000 distinct CDR3 sequences, over 65% seen once. The sample was T cells from blood (PBMCs), unsorted or a sorted subset (not recorded which), taken before or after yellow fever vaccination (not recorded which). The receptors derive from a woman aged 18-30 years who received the yellow fever vaccine. The CDR3 runs from the conserved cysteine through the conserved F or W. A D gene is named only where the DNA matches it firmly. The listing skips clone size in some rows; elsewhere it reads once, few, many or a size class.

TGTGCCAGCGGGCAGAATCAGCCCCAGCATTTT,CASGQNQPQHF,TRBV7-6,once,.,TRBJ1-5
TGTGCCAGCTCACCACCCCCATTCGGGGAGCTGTTTTTT,CASSPPPFGELFF,TRBV18,.,.,TRBJ2-2
TGTGCCAGCAAGTCCAACAGGGGACCTCTCCTGAACACTGAAGCTTTCTTT,CASKSNRGPLLNTEAFF,TRBV5-4,few,TRBD1,TRBJ1-1
TGTGCCAGCAGCTTAGCAGCTGGGGCCTATAATTCACCCCTCCACTTT,CASSLAAGAYNSPLHF,TRBV11-1,once,.,TRBJ1-6
TGCGCCAGCAGCCAAGGGGTCGATAGGGGCCCGCAAGAGACCCAGTACTTC,CASSQGVDRGPQETQYF,TRBV4-1,few,.,TRBJ2-5
TGTGCCAGCTCATCTACAGGGGGCCGGGAGCTGTTTTTT,CASSSTGGRELFF,TRBV18,.,TRBD1,TRBJ2-2
TGTGCCAGCAGCTTAGCCTTGACAGGCGGTAGCACAGATACGCAGTATTTT,CASSLALTGGSTDTQYF,TRBV7-9,.,.,TRBJ2-3
TGCGCCAGCAGCTCGAAGGTGATGAACACTGAAGCTTTCTTT,CASSSKVMNTEAFF,TRBV5-1,.,.,TRBJ1-1
TGTGCCAGCAGCTTAGGGGCGGAGGGGCAAGAGACCCAGTACTTC,CASSLGAEGQETQYF,TRBV7-9,few,.,TRBJ2-5
TGTGCCAGCAGTGAAGGACAGTTTCCCGAGCAGTACTTC,CASSEGQFPEQYF,TRBV2,.,.,TRBJ2-7
TGTGCCAGCACCCCCCGTATTGCAGGGAGACAAGAGACCCAGTACTTC,CASTPRIAGRQETQYF,TRBV6-1,.,.,TRBJ2-5
TGTGCCAGTAGTACCTCCATCACAGATACGCAGTATTTT,CASSTSITDTQYF,TRBV19,.,.,TRBJ2-3
TGTGCCAGCAGTTTCAGCGGGGCGGTAGATACGCAGTATTTT,CASSFSGAVDTQYF,TRBV6-5,few,TRBD2,TRBJ2-3
TGTGCCAGCAGCTTAGTGGTTGTAGCGGGAGCGTACAATGAGCAGTTCTTC,CASSLVVVAGAYNEQFF,TRBV11-3,once,TRBD2,TRBJ2-1
TGTGCCAGCAGTTACTCGCAGAACACCGGGGAGCTGTTTTTT,CASSYSQNTGELFF,TRBV6-5,.,.,TRBJ2-2
TGTGCCACCAGTGGTACAGCGGACGGTGACTATGGCTACACCTTC,CATSGTADGDYGYTF,TRBV24-1,few,.,TRBJ1-2
TGTGCCACCAGTGATCCACGGGACATGGTCTACGATACCCAGTATTTT,CATSDPRDMVYDTQYF,TRBV24-1,.,.,TRBJ2-3
TGTGCCAGCAGTCTATACAAGAGCCAGTACTTC,CASSLYKSQYF,TRBV7-6,few,.,TRBJ2-5
TGTGCCAGCAGCTTAGCACAGGGGGCTTCCTACGAGCAGTACTTC,CASSLAQGASYEQYF,TRBV7-2,.,TRBD1,TRBJ2-7
TGTGCCAGTGCGGTAGCGGGCACCGGGGAGCTGTTTTTT,CASAVAGTGELFF,TRBV28,.,TRBD2,TRBJ2-2
TGTGCCAGCAGTTCCGGGACTAGGTCCTACAATGAGCAGTTCTTC,CASSSGTRSYNEQFF,TRBV2,.,TRBD2,TRBJ2-1
TGTGCCATCAGGGGCGAGACCCCCTACGAGCAGTACTTC,CAIRGETPYEQYF,TRBV10-3,.,.,TRBJ2-7
TGTGCCAGCAGGGACCTCAGGGGTCGGACTAGCGGGAACTTCTTC,CASRDLRGRTSGNFF,TRBV2,.,TRBD2,TRBJ2-1
TGTGCCAGCAGCCGGGGAGGACGGACTGAAGCTTTCTTT,CASSRGGRTEAFF,TRBV14,.,.,TRBJ1-1
TGTGCCACCTACAGGTCTTTGAGCTCCTACGAGCAGTACTTC,CATYRSLSSYEQYF,TRBV6-1,once,.,TRBJ2-7
TGTGCCAGCAGCCCCCGCGGACCTTCGGTGGAGACCCAGTACTTC,CASSPRGPSVETQYF,TRBV3-1,once,.,TRBJ2-5
TGTGCCAGCAGTTTCTACAATGAGCAGTTCTTC,CASSFYNEQFF,TRBV12-3/TRBV12-4,once,.,TRBJ2-1
TGTGCCAGCAGCGTGAGCGGGAGGGCCTCAGAGACCCAGTACTTC,CASSVSGRASETQYF,TRBV9,once,TRBD2,TRBJ2-5
TGCGCCAGCAGCCTCTTGGACAGCACAGATACGCAGTATTTT,CASSLLDSTDTQYF,TRBV5-1,.,.,TRBJ2-3
TGCAGTGCTCCGGGGCCGACCCAAGAGACCCAGTACTTC,CSAPGPTQETQYF,TRBV20-1,.,.,TRBJ2-5
TGTGCCAGCAGCGCGGAGACCTCCGCTCGCGGGAGAGGGTTATACGAGCAGTACTTC,CASSAETSARGRGLYEQYF,TRBV7-6,.,TRBD2,TRBJ2-7
TGTGCCAGCAGCCAACCCGGGGACTACCCCTACGAGCAGTACTTC,CASSQPGDYPYEQYF,TRBV3-1,.,TRBD2,TRBJ2-7
TGTGCCAGCAGTGAAGCGCTTAACTACCAAGAGACCCAGTACTTC,CASSEALNYQETQYF,TRBV2,.,.,TRBJ2-5
TGCAGCGTTGGGGTAACTAGCAGCGCAGATACGCAGTATTTT,CSVGVTSSADTQYF,TRBV29-1,.,.,TRBJ2-3
TGTGCTAGTGGTTTGGTACTTGGGCAGAACACTGAAGCTTTCTTT,CASGLVLGQNTEAFF,TRBV12-5,few,.,TRBJ1-1